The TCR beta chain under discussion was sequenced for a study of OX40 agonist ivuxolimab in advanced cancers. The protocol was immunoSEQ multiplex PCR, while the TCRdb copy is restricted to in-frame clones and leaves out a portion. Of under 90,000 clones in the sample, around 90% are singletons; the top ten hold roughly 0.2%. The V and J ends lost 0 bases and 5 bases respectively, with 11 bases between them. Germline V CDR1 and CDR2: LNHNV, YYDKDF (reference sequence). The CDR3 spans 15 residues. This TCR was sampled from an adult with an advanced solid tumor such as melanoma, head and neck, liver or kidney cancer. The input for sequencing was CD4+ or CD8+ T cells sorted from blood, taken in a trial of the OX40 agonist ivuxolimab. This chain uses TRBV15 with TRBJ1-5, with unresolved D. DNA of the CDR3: TGTGCCACCAGCAGAGATGCCCGGGTTCATCAGCCCCAGCATTTT. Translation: CATSRDARVHQPQHF.